Below, 10 T cell receptor beta chains from the same sample are listed, as sequenced in a study of shared clonotypes between healthy human individuals (dated by TCRdb to about 2020). The library was built by means of the immunoSEQ multiplex PCR assay. Here the immuneACCESS table is served through TCRdb, limited to in-frame sequences with V and J called. Missing clones are a known gap in these copies; in checked studies unresolved V genes cover under half, and the rest lacks a known reason. For this sample there are about 2 million clones; just under 95% appear just once. The top ten constitute more than 0.95% of the sample. For the CD8 naive samples, CD45RO-negative cells were positively selected for CCR7, yielding a CD45RA+CCR7+ population from which TemRA cells were excluded. Input material: naive CD8+ T cells sorted from blood. According to the study, the label for this sample's cell subset or site signals: CD45RA+CCR7+. The receptors here all came from a man between 18 and 35 years old in good health.

The chain has TRBV28 and TRBJ1-5; D is unresolved. This CDR3 spans 16 amino acids. The germline V gene encodes CDR1 MDHEN and CDR2 SYDVKM. Deletions cut 4 bases from V and 2 bases from J, with 15 bases between. The CDR3 is CASSYEKLGGNQPQHF. The CDR3 DNA reads TGTGCCAGCAGTTACGAAAAGCTCGGAGGCAATCAGCCCCAGCATTTT.

This chain uses TRBV5-1 with TRBJ1-1; D is ambiguous. Germline V gives CDR1 SGHRS, CDR2 YFSETQ. The CDR3 runs to 14 residues. V lost 0 bases to trimming and J lost 5 bases, with 11 bases between them. CDR3 nucleotide sequence: TGCGCCAGCAGCTTGGGGGAGTGGGAGACTGAAGCTTTCTTT. The encoded protein is CASSLGEWETEAFF.

A single count supports this clone. The chain recombines TRBV28 with TRBJ2-7; 13 nucleotides agree with TRBD2. The CDR3 runs 16 residues. V shed 5 bases, J shed 1 base, and the junction held 5 bases outside the gene matches. Germline CDR1 reads MDHEN; CDR2 reads SYDVKM. CDR3 nucleotides: TGTGCCAGCAGTACCTGGGGACTAGCGGGGTCCTACGAGCAGTACTTC. Its translation is CASSTWGLAGSYEQYF. Full variable domain (rest looked up from reference TRBV28 and TRBJ2-7): DVKVTQSSRYLVKRTGEKVFLECVQDMDHENMFWYRQDPGLGLRLIYFSYDVKMKEKGDIPEGYSVSREKKERFSLILESASTNQTSMYLCASSTWGLAGSYEQYFGPGTRLTVT.

The CDR3 bases are TGTGCCAGCAGCTCCTCGGGTTCAGGAACTTACAATGAGCAGTTCTTC. The encoded protein is CASSSSGSGTYNEQFF. V gene TRBV11-2 combines with J gene TRBJ2-1, with no clear D. Trimming removed 4 bases from V and 4 bases from J, with 17 bases in between. The CDR3 spans 16 residues. Germline V gene sequence: CDR1 SGHAT, CDR2 FQNNGV. The full variable domain, with the rest looked up from reference TRBV11-2 and TRBJ2-1, is EAGVAQSPRYKIIEKRQSVAFWCNPISGHATLYWYQQILGQGPKLLIQFQNNGVVDDSQLPKDRFSAERLKGVDSTLKIQPAKLEDSAVYLCASSSSGSGTYNEQFFGPGTRLTVL.

V is TRBV5-1 and J is TRBJ2-7, with TRBD2 as a possible D gene (5 bases). The CDR3 sequence is 14 residues long. CDR1 SGHRS and CDR2 YFSETQ come from the germline V gene. Trimming cost V 5 bases and J 7 bases, with 19 bases left between them. The CDR3 nucleotides read TGCGCCAGCAGTCCCTACGGGGATGGAGGAGAGCAGTACTTC. Residues: CASSPYGDGGEQYF.

V gene TRBV13 combines with J gene TRBJ2-3, with a tentative D call TRBD1 (5 bases). CDR3 length equals 13 residues. Trimming pared 5 bases from V and 4 bases from J, leaving 10 bases between. CDR1 is PRHDT, CDR2 FYEKMQ, per germline (reference sequence). For the CDR3, the DNA is TGTGCCAGCAGCCTGGAGACAGCAGATACGCAGTATTTT. Translation: CASSLETADTQYF. Full variable domain (outside the CDR3, taken from reference TRBV13 and TRBJ2-3): AAGVIQSPRHLIKEKRETATLKCYPIPRHDTVYWYQQGPGQDPQFLISFYEKMQSDKGSIPDRFSAQQFSDYHSELNMSSLELGDSALYFCASSLETADTQYFGPGTRLTVL.

The J gene is TRBJ2-5, the V gene TRBV7-9; 7 bases fit TRBD2. Per the germline V gene, CDR1 is SEHNR and CDR2 is FQNEAQ (reference sequence). There are 15 residues in the CDR3. Losses at the gene ends were 1 base for V and 1 base for J; bases not matched to a gene: 3. The CDR3 sequence: CASSLGGGLQETQYF. The CDR3 DNA follows: TGTGCCAGCAGCTTAGGCGGGGGACTCCAAGAGACCCAGTACTTC.

This chain uses TRBV18 with TRBJ2-5, with TRBD2 matching over 11 bases. In germline, CDR1 is KGHSH, CDR2 LQKENI. The CDR3 length is 16 residues. Trimming removed 3 bases from V and 2 bases from J; junction bases left unmatched: 5. The CDR3 coding sequence is TGTGCCAGCTCACCTCTTGGACTAGCGGGTCAAGAGACCCAGTACTTC. Its translation is CASSPLGLAGQETQYF.

The rearrangement joins TRBV6-1 to TRBJ2-1; D call uncertain. Germline-derived CDR1 and CDR2 are MNHNS and SASEGT. V shed 2 bases and J shed 7 bases, with 9 bases lying between them. This CDR3 comprises 13 residues. For the CDR3, the DNA is TGTGCCAGCAGTGAATTTGCCGATAATGAGCAGTTCTTC. Amino acid sequence: CASSEFADNEQFF.

The chain uses TRBV7-9 and TRBJ2-1; D possibly matches TRBD1 or TRBD2 (6 bases each). The ends were cut back, 5 bases at V and 4 bases at J, with 21 bases in the middle. CDR1 is SEHNR, CDR2 FQNEAQ, per germline (reference sequence). This CDR3 comprises 17 residues. The CDR3 loop is CASSHSLGGDRYNEQFF. The CDR3 coding sequence is TGTGCCAGCAGCCACTCGTTGGGGGGAGACAGGTACAATGAGCAGTTCTTC.